This T cell receptor (beta chain) was captured in a study of T cells in Graves' hyperthyroidism and ophthalmopathy. Per the germline V gene, CDR1 is LNHDA and CDR2 is SQIVND (reference sequence). Between the trimmed V and J ends, which lost 7 bases and 7 bases, there was a span of 16 bases. The CDR3 totals 13 residues. Among ophthalmopathy patients, the Clinical Activity Score reached at least 3, the NOSPECS grade reached at least 4, and duration remained under 3 months. Pregnant or lactating patients were excluded, as were those with uncontrolled infection or other autoimmune disease. Diagnoses used clinical symptoms, serum thyroxine and TRAb, thyroid ultrasound and orbital computed tomography. Whole-study results and caveats: Blood also contained most expanded thyroid clonotypes above 0.001.

This clonotype showed up just a few times. Its antigen is not known. Amplification yielded TCR beta CDR3 regions, with RNA transcripts as the source. HTBI primers were the set used in a first-round RT-PCR of the TCR CDR3. A single record per CDR3 protein comes from TCRdb applying MiXCR to the multiplex PCR reads. The sample carries under 300,000 distinct CDR3 sequences, 20% to 25% recorded once. The chain couples TRBV19 to TRBJ1-2, with D tentatively TRBD1 (5 bases). This clonotype was obtained from a man in his thirties or forties with Graves' ophthalmopathy. The material sequenced was blood. The CDR3 DNA follows: TGTGCCAGTACCCCTCGGGACTCTGTTGGCTACACCTTC. Translating gives CASTPRDSVGYTF.